The TCR beta chain described here comes from a study of cytomegalovirus exposure and HLA in healthy donors. Study-level findings and limits: Researchers left out some V segments, among them TRBV6-2 and TRBV6-3, as indistinguishable.

Trimming left V 3 bases short and J 3 bases short, with 11 bases between. The germline V gene has CDR1 SGHTA and CDR2 FQGNSA. The CDR3 has 14 amino acids. With 60 Vbeta and 13 Jbeta primers, the PCR was carried out. The data were produced by immunoSEQ multiplex PCR, yet TCRdb's version contains in-frame clones alone and is incomplete. The repertoire holds 75,000 to 90,000 clones, with about 77% as singletons. A word on this clone: Its antigen remains unknown.

Sequencing was performed on PBMCs. The TCR originated in a man between 60 and 70 years old in good health and CMV-seronegative. The chain joins TRBV7-2 to TRBJ1-2, with a tentative D call TRBD1 (5 bases). CDR3 DNA sequence: TGTGCCAGCAGCTTGGGGCCGGGGGACTATGGCTACACCTTC. It codes for CASSLGPGDYGYTF.